Listed below are T cell receptor beta chains from one sample, sequenced in a study of CD4 T cells in relation to SARS-CoV-2 and coronaviruses. Sequencing used immunoSEQ multiplex PCR; TCRdb keeps in-frame clones, though not all of them. Altogether 35,000 to 40,000 clones are present, approximately 85% being singletons, with the ten largest covering around 3.3%. Input material: memory CD4+ T cells from PBMCs. The receptors derive from an adult with COVID-19. Each CDR3 is given without its conserved first and last residue.

v_call	cdr3_length	cdr3_aa
TRBV19	12	ASSMAWGADTIY
TRBV20-1	9	SASEAETQY
TRBV28	13	ASSLPSTGLVTQY
TRBV19	14	ASSMLPGRGNTEAF
TRBV4-1	13	ASSQLGLAGVKQY
TRBV5-6	9	ASSWQETQY
TRBV6-6	12	ASSYSRGGETQY
TRBV10-2	13	ASSATPGSSYEQY
TRBV30	15	AWSVPRTGRSYNEQF
TRBV4-2	15	ASSATSGGADTGELF
TRBV19	15	ASSIDSASAVLDTQY
TRBV2	11	ASHTDVQETQY
TRBV6-5	11	ASRLAAGDEQY
TRBV5-6	11	ASSIKNFLGQY
TRBV7-2	14	ASSPTGLAGTGELF
TRBV3-1/TRBV3-2	16	ASSQAPGGGTRAREQY
TRBV24-1	15	ATSDLDGQGNTGELF
TRBV19	13	ASSRKQSSYNEQF
TRBV10-3	9	AMGGYNEQF
TRBV7-2	13	ASSERLVPPGELF
TRBV6-6	11	ASSAGQFYEQY
TRBV21-1	14	ASSRIDRGVTDTQY
TRBV6-1	13	ASSEMGASPYGYT
TRBV24-1	13	ATSDPGTGIYEQY
TRBV6-6	12	ASSPWTSYNEQF
TRBV7-2	13	ASSRGLESVETQY
TRBV29-1	15	SVEDGGRTGDAGELF
TRBV2	12	ASSEALRNEKLF
TRBV2	11	ASSPIPQETQY
TRBV5-5	13	ASSLAPGQPYEQY
TRBV9	14	ASSVDLRARDYEQY
TRBV2	13	ASSEVLGNYNEQF
TRBV6-5	11	ASILDFTDTQY